Described below is a single T cell receptor (beta chain) sequence and its context. Source study methods: Amplification from reference gene primers served as the basis for estimated nucleated cell counts. TCRdb's copy holds only in-frame clones and misses some; the assay was immunoSEQ multiplex PCR. The DNA gave D and trimming, while V, J and clone size come from that table. The data hold 150,000 to 250,000 clones, with roughly four fifths observed a single time. This sample is part of a study of blood T cell repertoires in COVID-19. Study-wide context: T cells, B-cell-depleted T cells, or PBMCs supplied cDNA or gDNA.

The V gene's germline CDR1 is MNHEY and CDR2 SMNVEV (reference sequence). The CDR3 runs 13 residues. The rearrangement joins TRBV27 to TRBJ2-4; weak D call: TRBD2 (6 bases). This sequence was found in a middle-aged man who had recovered from COVID-19. Sequencing was done on a sample of PBMCs or T cells enriched from blood (not recorded which). CDR3 sequence reads: CAAGRDAKNIQYF. For the CDR3, the DNA is TGTGCTGCGGGACGGGACGCCAAAAACATTCAGTACTTC.